A selection of T cell receptor beta chains follows, all from one sample in a study of T cell repertoires in cytomegalovirus infection. MiXCR was run by TCRdb on the reads, yielding one entry per CDR3 protein. The sample consists of about 51,000 distinct CDR3 sequences, roughly a fifth of them appearing once. These receptors' targets are unknown. Here the sequenced sample was CD8+ T cells from cultured PBMCs, taken from culture after CMV antigen stimulation. These TCRs come from a human donor in good health (CMV status not recorded). Some clones in this sample may be carry-over from other donors' samples. Each CDR3 is given with its conserved first and last residue. The D gene is left open where the match is weak. A clone size is listed for some rows: how often the clone was seen (once, few, many), or a class if it is expanded.

v_call	j_call	d_call	clone_size	cdr3_nt	cdr3_aa
TRBV10-3	TRBJ2-2	NA	NA	TGTGCCATCAGTGAAAATGTTGGAACCGGGGAGCTGTTTTTT	CAISENVGTGELFF
TRBV30	TRBJ1-5	TRBD1	few	TGTGCCTGGAGTGTACTACAGGGGAATAATCAGCCCCAGCATTTT	CAWSVLQGNNQPQHF
TRBV9	TRBJ2-3	NA	NA	TGTGCCAGCAGCGTAGGACGAAGCGAGGGGAGTCGCAGGGGCACAGATACGCAGTATTTT	CASSVGRSEGSRRGTDTQYF
TRBV7-9	TRBJ2-7	TRBD2	NA	TGTGCCAGCAGCTCCCAGGGACTAGTATCTAACGAGCAGTACTTC	CASSSQGLVSNEQYF
TRBV2	TRBJ2-7	NA	few	TGTGCCAGCAGTGGGCAGTTATACGAGCAGTACTTC	CASSGQLYEQYF
TRBV7-2	TRBJ1-1	TRBD1	few	TGTGCCAGCAGCTTCATACGGACAGGAAGGATCACTGAAGCTTTCTTT	CASSFIRTGRITEAFF
TRBV5-8	TRBJ2-7	NA	many	TGTGCCAGCAGCTTGTCGATAGGGGAGCAGTACTTC	CASSLSIGEQYF
TRBV4-1	TRBJ2-1	TRBD2	NA	TGCGCCAGCAGCCAAGATTTAAGCGGGATGGGTTATGAGCAGTTCTTC	CASSQDLSGMGYEQFF
TRBV27	TRBJ1-6	NA	few	TGTGCCAGCAAGCGGGGTGGAAGTTCACCCCTCCACTTT	CASKRGGSSPLHF
TRBV19	TRBJ1-2	NA	NA	TGTGCCAGTAGTATTAATCTATCGGAACGGTTCTATGGCTACACCTTC	CASSINLSERFYGYTF
TRBV4-3	TRBJ2-7	NA	many	TGCGCCAGCAGCGAAGGGACTGGTGGGACCTACGAGCAGTACTTC	CASSEGTGGTYEQYF
TRBV29-1	TRBJ2-7	NA	NA	TGCAGCGTTGAAGAAGGGTTGGACTACGAGCAGTACTTC	CSVEEGLDYEQYF
TRBV7-2	TRBJ2-7	NA	few	TGTGCCAGCAGCTTAGGGCGCAGAGCCTACGAGCAGTACTTC	CASSLGRRAYEQYF
TRBV16	TRBJ1-1	NA	few	TGTGCCAGCAGCCAATTCGGGGGGCCAAGGAACACTGAAGCTTTCTTT	CASSQFGGPRNTEAFF
TRBV5-1	TRBJ2-1	TRBD1	few	TGCGCCAGCAGCTGGGACAGGGCCAGCAATGAGCAGTTCTTC	CASSWDRASNEQFF
TRBV6-4	TRBJ2-2	TRBD1	few	TGTGCCAGCAGTGACTCGAACACAGGGGGGACCGGGGAGCTGTTTTTT	CASSDSNTGGTGELFF
TRBV7-2	TRBJ2-1	NA	NA	TGTGCCAGCAGCTTCACAGGTCGACTTGAGTTCTTC	CASSFTGRLEFF
TRBV19	TRBJ2-7	TRBD2	NA	TGTGCCAGTAGGACTAGCGGGGGGGGCGAGCAGTACTTC	CASRTSGGGEQYF
TRBV15	TRBJ2-3	NA	few	TGTGCCGTAGGGGCCCCGAGGGCAGATACGCAGTATTTT	CAVGAPRADTQYF
TRBV7-2	TRBJ1-2	NA	NA	TGTGTCAGCAGCGAAAGGTTTAAGGTGGGCTACACCTTC	CVSSERFKVGYTF
TRBV6-1	TRBJ2-1	NA	medium-sized	TGTGCCAGCAGTGAAAGGGGGGGGCCGGGGCAGTTCTTC	CASSERGGPGQFF
TRBV7-8	TRBJ2-7	TRBD2	NA	TGTGCCAGCAGCTTGGTAGGGGTGTGGCGGGAGCCCTCCTACTACGAGCAGTACTTC	CASSLVGVWREPSYYEQYF
TRBV7-6	TRBJ2-2	TRBD2	NA	TGTGCCAGCAAGCCGCCGGCTAGCGGGATGAACACCGGGGAGCTGTTTTTT	CASKPPASGMNTGELFF
TRBV7-9	TRBJ2-3	TRBD1	few	TGTGCCAGCAGCTTAGTTGGACAGGATTCACCTGATACGCAGTATTTT	CASSLVGQDSPDTQYF
TRBV6-1	TRBJ2-2	NA	few	TGTGCCAGCAGTGAAGTGACCCAGGTAGAGGGCCCTGATAACACCGGGGAGCTGTTTTTT	CASSEVTQVEGPDNTGELFF
TRBV7-8	TRBJ2-5	TRBD1	NA	TGTGCCAGCAGCCTCCAGGGACAGGGGGAAGAGACCCAGTACTTC	CASSLQGQGEETQYF
TRBV20-1	TRBJ1-6	TRBD1	few	TGCAGTGCTAGAGATAGTGGGTGGGGACAGAATTTTAATTCACCCCTCCACTTT	CSARDSGWGQNFNSPLHF
TRBV29-1	TRBJ1-6	TRBD1	NA	TGCAGCGCAAGGGACAGCTTAAATTCACCCCTCCACTTT	CSARDSLNSPLHF
TRBV6-1	TRBJ2-3	NA	few	TGTGCCAGCAGTCCTACCGTGGCAGATACGCAGTATTTT	CASSPTVADTQYF
TRBV7-6	TRBJ2-3	NA	few	TGTGCCAGCAGCTTTTTGGCCGCCACAGATACGCAGTATTTT	CASSFLAATDTQYF
TRBV6-5	TRBJ2-7	TRBD1	few	TGTGCCAGCAGAGACAGGGGGCAGGACGAGCAGTACTTC	CASRDRGQDEQYF
TRBV9	TRBJ2-7	TRBD2	NA	TGTGCCAGCAGCGTAGGAGCTAGCGGGACCTCCTACGAGCAGTACTTC	CASSVGASGTSYEQYF
TRBV12-5	TRBJ1-2	NA	few	TGTGCTAGTGGTTTGGTATCTGGGAACTATGGCTACACCTTC	CASGLVSGNYGYTF
TRBV7-8	TRBJ2-7	TRBD2	NA	TGTGCCAGCAGCCAAAGCGGGAGGGCCGGTAGGGAGCAGTACTTC	CASSQSGRAGREQYF
TRBV11-2	TRBJ2-2	NA	NA	TGTGCCAGCGGAGGTACCGGGGAGCTGTTTTTT	CASGGTGELFF
TRBV27	TRBJ2-2	NA	once	TGTGCCTCGTATCATACAGGGACCGGGGAGCTGTTTTTT	CASYHTGTGELFF
TRBV7-2	TRBJ2-7	NA	many	TGTGCCAGCAGCGACGCCTACGAGCAGTACTTC	CASSDAYEQYF
TRBV20-1	TRBJ1-6	NA	many	TGCAGTGCTAAGAATTTCGGGGTTTCGGCCTCTCTTTCACCCCTCCACTTT	CSAKNFGVSASLSPLHF
TRBV27	TRBJ2-5	TRBD1	many	TGTGCCAGCAGCGAGTTTAGACAGGGGGCTCAAGAGACCCAGTACTTC	CASSEFRQGAQETQYF
TRBV5-6	TRBJ2-3	NA	many	TGTGCCAGCAGCCTGACAGGTGGTTGGACAGATACGCAGTATTTT	CASSLTGGWTDTQYF
TRBV28	TRBJ1-1	NA	NA	TGTGCCAGCAGAGACATGAACACTGAAGCTTTCTTT	CASRDMNTEAFF
TRBV19	TRBJ2-7	NA	NA	TGTGCCAGTAGTATAGATCCGGGCAGGAACTACGAGCAGTACTTC	CASSIDPGRNYEQYF
TRBV4-3	TRBJ2-7	NA	many	TGCGCCAGCAGCCAAGATCTTCCCTACGAGCAGTACTTC	CASSQDLPYEQYF
TRBV18	TRBJ1-5	NA	few	TGTGCCAGCTCACCGCAGGGGTACTATCAGCCCCAGCATTTT	CASSPQGYYQPQHF
TRBV4-1	TRBJ2-7	NA	few	TGCGCCAGCAGCCAAGGTGATGGGGGGTCCTACGAGCAGTACTTC	CASSQGDGGSYEQYF
TRBV7-9	TRBJ1-2	NA	few	TGTGCCAGCAGCTTAATCTTCGACCCTAACTATGGCTACACCTTC	CASSLIFDPNYGYTF
TRBV20-1	TRBJ1-1	NA	NA	TGCAGTGCTCCCGGTCGAGGGGCCACTGAAGCTTTCTTT	CSAPGRGATEAFF
TRBV7-9	TRBJ2-7	TRBD1	many	TGTGCCAGCAGCTCCCGGGACAGGGGATACGAGCAGTACTTC	CASSSRDRGYEQYF
TRBV11-3	TRBJ2-1	NA	few	TGTGCCAGCAGCTTAGGGGGGACTGGTTACAATGAGCAGTTCTTC	CASSLGGTGYNEQFF
TRBV4-1	TRBJ2-7	TRBD1	NA	TGCGCCAGCAGTCCGACAGCCGGACAGGGGCAACCCTACGAGCAGTACTTC	CASSPTAGQGQPYEQYF
TRBV7-2	TRBJ1-1	NA	NA	TGTGCCAGCAGCTCAACCGAGTCTTTCTTT	CASSSTESFF
TRBV5-6	TRBJ2-7	TRBD2	many	TGTGCCAGCAGCTTGGGTGCGGGGGGCTACGAGCAGTACTTC	CASSLGAGGYEQYF